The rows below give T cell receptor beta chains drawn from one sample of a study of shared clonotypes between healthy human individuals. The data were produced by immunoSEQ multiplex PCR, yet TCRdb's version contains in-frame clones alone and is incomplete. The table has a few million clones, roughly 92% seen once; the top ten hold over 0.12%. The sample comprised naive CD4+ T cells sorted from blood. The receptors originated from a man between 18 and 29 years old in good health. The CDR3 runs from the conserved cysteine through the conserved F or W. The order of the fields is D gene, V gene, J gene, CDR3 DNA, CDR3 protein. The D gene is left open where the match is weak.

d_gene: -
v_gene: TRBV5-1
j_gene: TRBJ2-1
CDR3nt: TGCGCCAGCAGGGAGGCTAGCGCATACTACAATGAGCAGTTCTTC
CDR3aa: CASREASAYYNEQFF

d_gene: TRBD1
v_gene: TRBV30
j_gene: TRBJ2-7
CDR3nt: TGTGCCTGGAGTGTACTGGGGCAGGGGGCCTACGAGCAGTACTTC
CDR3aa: CAWSVLGQGAYEQYF

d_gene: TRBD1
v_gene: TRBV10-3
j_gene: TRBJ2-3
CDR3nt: TGTGCCATCACTTCGGGACAGGGGTTCACAGATACGCAGTATTTT
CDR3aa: CAITSGQGFTDTQYF

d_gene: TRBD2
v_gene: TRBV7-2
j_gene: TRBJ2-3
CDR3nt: TGTGCCAGCAGCTCCGGGGGGGCGGCAGATACGCAGTATTTT
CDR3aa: CASSSGGAADTQYF

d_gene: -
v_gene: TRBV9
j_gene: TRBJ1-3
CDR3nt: TGTGCCAGCAGCGCCGTCGACTCTGGAAACACCATATATTTT
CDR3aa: CASSAVDSGNTIYF

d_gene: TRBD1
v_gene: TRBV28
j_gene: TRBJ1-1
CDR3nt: TGTGCCAGCACCCCCACCGGGACAGGGCTGGACCCTGAAGCTTTCTTT
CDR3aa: CASTPTGTGLDPEAFF

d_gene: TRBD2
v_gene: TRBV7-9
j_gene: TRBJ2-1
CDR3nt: TGTGCCAGCAGCTTAGCGCACGGTAGCGGGAGCCTAGCCCCGGGTGAGCAGTTCTTC
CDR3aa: CASSLAHGSGSLAPGEQFF

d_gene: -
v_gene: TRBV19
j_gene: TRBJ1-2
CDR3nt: TGTGCCAGTACAAAGGCGTGGGGTCAGCTAAATGGCTACACCTTC
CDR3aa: CASTKAWGQLNGYTF

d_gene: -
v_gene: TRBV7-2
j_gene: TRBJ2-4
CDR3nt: TGTGCCAGCAGCTCGCTCGGGCTCCCCGTTTCCGGGGCGATTCAGTACTTC
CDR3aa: CASSSLGLPVSGAIQYF

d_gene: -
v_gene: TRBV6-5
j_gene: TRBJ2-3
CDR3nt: TGTGCCAGCAGCAGAGGACGGCTCACAGATACGCAGTATTTT
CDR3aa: CASSRGRLTDTQYF

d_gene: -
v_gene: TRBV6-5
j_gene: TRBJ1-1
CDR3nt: TGTGCCAGCGGACGAGAGCGTGTTTTCTTT
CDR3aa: CASGRERVFF